There are a few counts of the clone carrying this T cell receptor beta chain. Antigen: not known. The data stem from a study of T-cell memory formation after mild COVID-19. CDR3 length: 14 amino acids. The germline V and J ends were trimmed by 7 bases and 0 bases, with 12 bases remaining between them. TCRdb passed the 5' RACE reads through MiXCR, listing each CDR3 protein once. This table has under 200,000 distinct CDR3 sequences, around 10% appearing once. Study findings and constraints: Contracting clones localized mainly to CM and EM when CD4+ and mainly to EMRA when CD8+.

The chain uses TRBV12-3 or TRBV12-4 and TRBJ2-5; D possibly uses TRBD1 or TRBD2 (5 bases each). The source of this sequence is a man in his late teens or twenties who had mild COVID-19 (a few samples of this study predate the infection). Cell type and time point are not known. The sample comprised PBMCs or a T cell subset sorted from them (not recorded which). CDR3 sequence: CASTIPGHQETQYF. DNA for the CDR3: TGTGCCAGCACTATACCGGGACACCAAGAGACCCAGTACTTC.